This T cell receptor beta chain was identified in a study of blood T cell repertoires in COVID-19. Study details: Sample material is recorded as cDNA or gDNA derived from T cells, B-cell-depleted T cells, or PBMCs.

In terms of age and location, participants ranged from about 18 to 95 years and lived in about 25 US areas. Each exposed participant met a COVID-19 case in the 2 weeks preceding study entry. Clones were read by immunoSEQ multiplex PCR, and TCRdb kept only the in-frame ones, dropping some. The profile shows fewer than 350,000 clones, approximately 90% of them singletons. This CDR3 has 17 residues. The ends lost 7 bases at V and 3 bases at J; junction bases unmatched: 10. Germline loops: CDR1 LNHDA, CDR2 SQIVND (reference sequence). The sample taken for sequencing was PBMCs or T cells enriched from blood (not recorded which). The V call is TRBV19, the J call TRBJ2-1; the match to TRBD2 covers 12 bases. The receptor's source is a man aged 40-49 years who had been exposed to COVID-19. CDR3 protein: CASTRNLAGGIYNEQFF. CDR3 nucleotide sequence: TGTGCCAGTACACGAAACCTAGCGGGAGGGATCTACAATGAGCAGTTCTTC.